Below, 15 T cell receptor beta chains from the same sample are listed, as sequenced in a study of blood T cell repertoires in COVID-19. Sequenced by immunoSEQ multiplex PCR; TCRdb stores in-frame clones only, minus some. The data hold tens of thousands of clones, with just over 90% observed a single time. Material: peripheral blood. Receptor source: a man in his sixties or seventies with active COVID-19.

The rearrangement links TRBV24-1 to TRBJ2-7, with 10 bases fitting TRBD1. The trim removed 5 bases at V and 3 bases at J, leaving 6 bases unmatched. The CDR3 extends over 15 amino acids. Germline CDR1 and CDR2: KGHDR and SFDVKD. For the CDR3, the DNA is TGTGCCACCAGTGTCGGGACAGGGGTAAACTACGAGCAGTACTTC. The encoded protein is CATSVGTGVNYEQYF.

The V and J genes are TRBV4-3 and TRBJ1-1, with 9 positions matching TRBD1. Germline V gene lookup returns CDR1 LGHNA and CDR2 YSLEER. The CDR3 runs 15 residues. The trim removed 2 bases at V and 5 bases at J, leaving 6 bases unmatched. The CDR3 region is CASSQTLTGGTEAFF. The CDR3 nucleotides read TGCGCCAGCAGCCAAACCTTGACAGGGGGTACTGAAGCTTTCTTT.

The rearrangement joins TRBV18 to TRBJ1-1, with TRBD1 matching 8 bases. Germline V CDR1 and CDR2: KGHSH, LQKENI. J was trimmed by 6 bases and V by 4 bases; bases with no gene match: 13. The CDR3 is 16 amino acids. The CDR3 loop is CASSRTYATGAAEAFF. Here the CDR3 DNA reads TGTGCCAGCTCACGGACCTACGCGACAGGGGCAGCTGAAGCTTTCTTT. The full variable domain, with the rest looked up from reference TRBV18 and TRBJ1-1, is NAGVMQNPRHLVRRRGQEARLRCSPMKGHSHVYWYRQLPEEGLKFMVYLQKENIIDESGMPKERFSAEFPKEGPSILRIQQVVRGDSAAYFCASSRTYATGAAEAFFGQGTRLTVV.

This rearrangement joins TRBV18 to TRBJ2-3, with TRBD1 identical over 7 bases. V gave up 5 bases and J gave up 6 bases; unmatched junction bases: 8. From germline, CDR1 is KGHSH and CDR2 LQKENI. The CDR3 has 14 amino acids. CDR3 nucleotides: TGTGCCAGCTCAGTACAGGGGCGCCGGGATACGCAGTATTTT. It specifies CASSVQGRRDTQYF.

This rearrangement joins TRBV11-3 to TRBJ2-5; TRBD1 matches 7 bases. Germline V gene sequence: CDR1 SGHNT, CDR2 YENEEA. This CDR3 contains 13 residues. V was pared by 5 bases and J by 4 bases, with 4 bases of the junction left unmatched. The CDR3 loop is CASSAGTAETQYF. CDR3 in DNA: TGTGCCAGCAGCGCCGGGACAGCAGAGACCCAGTACTTC. Full variable domain (missing parts from reference TRBV11-3 and TRBJ2-5): EAGVVQSPRYKIIEKKQPVAFWCNPISGHNTLYWYLQNLGQGPELLIRYENEEAVDDSQLPKDRFSAERLKGVDSTLKIQPAELGDSAVYLCASSAGTAETQYFGPGTRLLVL.

In DNA form, the CDR3 reads TGTGCCAGCAGCCCTCGAGCGGGAGTCAGTGAGCAGTTCTTC. Encoded protein: CASSPRAGVSEQFF. The chain has TRBV3-1 (or the pseudogene TRBV3-2) and TRBJ2-1; 8 bases fit TRBD2. J lost 9 bases, V lost 4 bases, and 8 bases had no gene match. The germline gives CDR1 LGHDT, CDR2 YNNKEL (reference sequence). The CDR3 extends over 14 amino acids.

The rearrangement uses TRBV6-5 and TRBJ1-5; 10 bases are a match to TRBD1. Germline loops: CDR1 MNHEY, CDR2 SVGAGI. Trimming took 6 bases from V and 0 from J; bases not matched to a gene: 2. This CDR3 has 15 amino acids. Here the CDR3 reads CASSRDRGSNQPQHF. The DNA for the CDR3 is TGTGCCAGCAGCAGGGACAGGGGTAGCAATCAGCCCCAGCATTTT.

The CDR3 bases are TGTGCCAGCAGCCCCGGAGGGACTGGGGCCAACGTCCTGACTTTC. Its protein is CASSPGGTGANVLTF. The gene calls are TRBV11-2 and TRBJ2-6; the D gene is possibly TRBD2 (6 bases). Germline loops: CDR1 SGHAT, CDR2 FQNNGV. V was shortened by 5 bases and J by 2 bases, with 10 bases between the two germline ends. This CDR3 has 15 amino acids.

The V call is TRBV19, the J call TRBJ2-1, with 8 bases fitting TRBD1. Per germline, CDR1 LNHDA and CDR2 SQIVND (reference sequence). This CDR3 comprises 16 residues. V was clipped by 5 bases and J by 0 bases; unmatched bases: 6. This chain's CDR3 is CASSSGQGRSYNEQFF. CDR3 coding DNA: TGTGCCAGTAGTTCCGGACAGGGACGCTCCTACAATGAGCAGTTCTTC. Looking up the rest from reference TRBV19 and TRBJ2-1 gives the full variable domain: DGGITQSPKYLFRKEGQNVTLSCEQNLNHDAMYWYRQDPGQGLRLIYYSQIVNDFQKGDIAEGYSVSREKKESFPLTVTSAQKNPTAFYLCASSSGQGRSYNEQFFGPGTRLTVL.

This rearrangement joins TRBV5-1 to TRBJ2-5, with D possibly matching TRBD2 (6 bases). With 4 bases removed from V and 1 base from J, the gap between germline ends came to 14 bases. The germline gives CDR1 SGHRS, CDR2 YFSETQ. This CDR3 has 15 residues. The CDR3 nucleotides read TGCGCCAGCAGCCCCGGGGGTAGGTCCCAAGAGACCCAGTACTTC. Residues: CASSPGGRSQETQYF.

This clone appeared a few times. V usage is TRBV30 and J usage is TRBJ1-6, with D perhaps TRBD1 (5 bases). Germline assignment: CDR1 GTSNPN and CDR2 SVGIG (reference sequence). This CDR3 contains 14 residues. Trimming pared 6 bases from V and 7 bases from J, leaving 16 bases between. The CDR3 loop is CACLNQGRNSPLHF. The CDR3 DNA follows: TGTGCCTGCTTAAACCAGGGCCGGAATTCACCCCTCCACTTT.

In nucleotides, the CDR3 is TGCGCCAGCAGCGACTCGCCGACAGATACGCAGTATTTT. Protein product: CASSDSPTDTQYF. The chain employs TRBV4-3 and TRBJ2-3; D not certain. Germline assignment: CDR1 LGHNA and CDR2 YSLEER. The CDR3 length is 13 residues. Trimming cost V 5 bases and J 3 bases, with 9 bases left between them.

This rearrangement joins TRBV7-2 to TRBJ2-4, with D possibly TRBD1 on 6 matching bases. V was cut by 5 bases and J by 1 base, with 18 bases left in between. The CDR3 runs to 17 residues. Per the germline V gene, CDR1 is SGHTA and CDR2 is FQGNSA. The CDR3 DNA sequence: TGTGCCAGCAGCGACCCCTCACAGGGTTGGGCCAAAAACATTCAGTACTTC. Amino acid sequence: CASSDPSQGWAKNIQYF. Together with reference TRBV7-2 and TRBJ2-4, the CDR3 gives the full variable domain: GAGVSQSPSNKVTEKGKDVELRCDPISGHTALYWYRQSLGQGLEFLIYFQGNSAPDKSGLPSDRFSAERTGGSVSTLTIQRTQQEDSAVYLCASSDPSQGWAKNIQYFGAGTRLSVL.

This clone is a singleton in its sample. V and J are TRBV7-9 and TRBJ2-1; D is possibly TRBD1 (6 bases). Germline V lookup: CDR1 SEHNR, CDR2 FQNEAQ (reference sequence). The V end lost 4 bases, the J end lost 9 bases, and 16 bases lay between the germline ends. CDR3 length equals 14 residues. CDR3 nucleotide sequence: TGTGCCAGCAGCTCCCAGGAGAGGGGGATTGAGCAGTTCTTC. It translates to CASSSQERGIEQFF.

This chain links TRBV30 with TRBJ2-1; D possibly corresponds to TRBD1 (6 bases). Germline V gene lookup returns CDR1 GTSNPN and CDR2 SVGIG (reference sequence). The CDR3 runs to 13 residues. The V and J ends lost 3 bases and 4 bases respectively, with 10 bases between them. CDR3 sequence reads: CAWRGQIYNEQFF. The CDR3 bases are TGTGCCTGGAGGGGACAAATTTACAATGAGCAGTTCTTC.